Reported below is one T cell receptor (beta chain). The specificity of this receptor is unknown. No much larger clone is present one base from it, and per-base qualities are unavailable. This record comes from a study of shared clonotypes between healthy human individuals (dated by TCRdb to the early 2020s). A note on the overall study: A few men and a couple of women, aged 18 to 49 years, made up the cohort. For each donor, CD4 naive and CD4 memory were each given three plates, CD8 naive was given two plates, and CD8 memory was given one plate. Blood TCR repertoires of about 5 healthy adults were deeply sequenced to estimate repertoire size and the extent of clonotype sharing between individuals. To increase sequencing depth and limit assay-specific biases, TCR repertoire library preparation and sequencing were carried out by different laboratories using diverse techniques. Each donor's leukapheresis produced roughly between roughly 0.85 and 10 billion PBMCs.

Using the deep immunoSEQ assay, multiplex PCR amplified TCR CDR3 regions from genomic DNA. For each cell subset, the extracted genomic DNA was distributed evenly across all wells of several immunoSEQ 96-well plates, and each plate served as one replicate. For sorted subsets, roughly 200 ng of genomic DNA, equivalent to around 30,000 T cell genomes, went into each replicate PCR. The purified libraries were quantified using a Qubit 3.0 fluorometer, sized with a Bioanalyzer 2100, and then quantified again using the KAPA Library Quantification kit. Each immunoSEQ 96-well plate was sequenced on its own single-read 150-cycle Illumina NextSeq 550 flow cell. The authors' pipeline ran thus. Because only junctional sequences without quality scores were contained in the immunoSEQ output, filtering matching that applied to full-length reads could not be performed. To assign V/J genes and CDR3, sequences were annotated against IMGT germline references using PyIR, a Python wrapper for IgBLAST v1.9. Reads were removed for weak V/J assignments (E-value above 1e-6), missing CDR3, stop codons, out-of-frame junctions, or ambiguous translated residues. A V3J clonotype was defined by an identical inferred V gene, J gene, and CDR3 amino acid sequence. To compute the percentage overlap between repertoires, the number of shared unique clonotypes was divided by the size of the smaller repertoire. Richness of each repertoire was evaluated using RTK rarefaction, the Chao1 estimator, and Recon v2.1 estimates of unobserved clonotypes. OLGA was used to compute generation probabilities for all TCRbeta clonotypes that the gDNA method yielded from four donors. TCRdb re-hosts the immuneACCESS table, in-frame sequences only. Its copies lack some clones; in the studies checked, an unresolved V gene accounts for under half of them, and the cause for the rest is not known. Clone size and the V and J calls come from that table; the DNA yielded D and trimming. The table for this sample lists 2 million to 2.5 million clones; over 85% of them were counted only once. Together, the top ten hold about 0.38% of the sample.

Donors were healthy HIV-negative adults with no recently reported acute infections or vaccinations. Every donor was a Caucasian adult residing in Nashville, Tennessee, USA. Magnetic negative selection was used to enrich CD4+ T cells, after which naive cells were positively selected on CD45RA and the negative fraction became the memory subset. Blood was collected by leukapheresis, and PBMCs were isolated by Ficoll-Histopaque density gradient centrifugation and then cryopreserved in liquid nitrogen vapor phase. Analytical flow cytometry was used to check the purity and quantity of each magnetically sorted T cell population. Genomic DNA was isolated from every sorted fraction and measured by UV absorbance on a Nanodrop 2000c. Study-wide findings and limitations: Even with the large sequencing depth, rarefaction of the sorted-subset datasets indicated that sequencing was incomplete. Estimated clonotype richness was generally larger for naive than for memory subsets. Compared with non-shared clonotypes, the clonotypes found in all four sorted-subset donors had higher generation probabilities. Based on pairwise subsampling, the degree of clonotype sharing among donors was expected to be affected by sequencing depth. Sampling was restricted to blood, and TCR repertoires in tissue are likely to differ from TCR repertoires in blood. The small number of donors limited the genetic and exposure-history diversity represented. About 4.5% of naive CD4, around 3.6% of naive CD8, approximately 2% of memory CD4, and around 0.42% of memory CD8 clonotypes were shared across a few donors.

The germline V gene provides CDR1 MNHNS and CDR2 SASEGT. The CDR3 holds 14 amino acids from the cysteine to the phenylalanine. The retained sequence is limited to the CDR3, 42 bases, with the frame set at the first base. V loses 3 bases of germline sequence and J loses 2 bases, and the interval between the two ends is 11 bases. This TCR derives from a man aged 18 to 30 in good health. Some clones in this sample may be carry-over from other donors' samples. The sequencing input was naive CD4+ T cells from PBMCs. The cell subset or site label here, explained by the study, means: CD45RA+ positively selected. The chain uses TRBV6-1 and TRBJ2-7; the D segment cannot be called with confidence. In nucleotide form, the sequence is TGTGCCAGCAGTGATAGAGCCCCTCCCTACGAGCAGTACTTC. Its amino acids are CASSDRAPPYEQYF.